This T cell receptor beta chain was sequenced during a study of blood T cell repertoires in COVID-19 (dated by TCRdb to 2020 to 2022). Regarding the research as a whole: Samples covering the acute and convalescent phases of COVID-19 were provided by collaborators in the United States, Italy and Spain. The material from the prospective study consisted of cDNA or gDNA derived from T cells, B-cell-depleted T cells, or PBMCs. Deeply sampled blood TCRbeta repertoires from subjects exposed to, actively infected with, or recovered from COVID-19 were included in the dataset. A freely available public database, intended as a resource for researchers studying the immune response to SARS-CoV-2, is where the repertoires were released. The samples were drawn from two sources: the first 160 participants of the ongoing ImmuneRACE study, and some 1,300 subjects contributed by 6 global collaborators. Nearly every sample came with metadata listing a de-identified subject ID, COVID-19 status, age in years and sex. HLA class I and class II types, where available, came from metadata supplied by the sample provider rather than from assay-based typing.

The immunoSEQ Assay, a bias-controlled multiplex PCR, was used to amplify TCRbeta CDR3 regions from genomic DNA. Per the original workflow: The number of nucleated cells in each sample was estimated from the amplification of reference gene primers within the assay. Sequence reads were collapsed and filtered to measure the absolute abundance of every unique TCRbeta CDR3 rearrangement. For each sample, productive Simpson clonality was calculated by taking the square root of Simpson's diversity index across productive rearrangements. This immuneACCESS table, as held by TCRdb, lists in-frame sequences with V and J called but not all clones. Of the missing ones, under half trace to an unresolved V gene in checked studies; the others have no known cause. Clone size and the V and J calls come from that table; the DNA yielded D and trimming. This sample lists 140,000 to 150,000 clones; roughly 82% were detected once. Clones ranked in the top ten supply 12% to 15% of the sample.

This clone was seen just once. Its cognate antigen has yet to be identified. No per-base quality is available; no much larger clone lies one base away. The study at large found these results: How much clinical and demographic metadata was included differed by source and by participant, and the metadata was provided uncurated.

The collaborating institutions used their own protocols to collect whole blood in K2EDTA tubes. For TCRbeta analysis, collaborators shipped samples in one of three forms: frozen whole blood, isolated PBMCs, or DNA extracted from either of those sample types. The CDR3 runs 17 residues from the cysteine to the phenylalanine. This entry keeps only the CDR3 DNA: 51 bases, framed from base 1. Compared with germline, V lacks 4 bases and J lacks 0 bases; bases without a gene match: 5. The CDR1 and CDR2 encoded by the germline V gene are SGDLS and YYNGEE. The source of this sequence is a human donor with acute or convalescent COVID-19. The donor label of this sample is uncertain. The sequencing input was peripheral blood. The V and J segments used are TRBV9 and TRBJ2-3, and 13 junction bases match TRBD2. The CDR3 corresponds to CASSPLAGGPSTDTQYF. At the DNA level, the sequence is TGTGCCAGCAGCCCACTAGCGGGGGGGCCCAGCACAGATACGCAGTATTTT.